This TCR beta chain was retrieved from a study of T cell responses to AZD1222 COVID-19 vaccine. Study results and limitations: Sampling captured repertoires only after the peak T cell response. Females outnumbered males among donors, who were mostly white British; clonal diversity was possibly underestimated. The study identified only 6 or 7 AZD1222 recipients as seropositive at baseline. The study found vaccine-associated CD4 TCRs spanning spike, dominant at 160-218 and 743-854.

Clones were sequenced by immunoSEQ multiplex PCR, and TCRdb holds only the in-frame ones, with some missing. The sample carries about 120,000 clones, approximately 83% recorded once. Germline V gene data show CDR1 as LGHNA and CDR2 as YNFKEQ. V dropped 0 bases and J dropped 8; count of bases not matched to a gene: 11. The CDR3 length is 17 residues. As to this clone: Its target is not known.

The sequences come from peripheral blood, collected on day 0 of MenACWY control vaccination. The source is an adult in good health. The chain couples TRBV4-2 to TRBJ1-2; TRBD1 agrees at 11 bases. The CDR3 protein is CASSQDRTGGVVYGYTF. As DNA, the CDR3 is TGTGCCAGCAGCCAAGATAGGACAGGGGGCGTCGTGTACGGCTACACCTTC.